This record covers a single T cell receptor beta chain. Its antigen is not known. CDR3 length: 16 amino acids. Germline loops: CDR1 MNHEY, CDR2 SVGAGI. V gave up 4 bases and J gave up 1 base; unmatched junction bases: 3. The primer mix had 60 Vbeta and 13 Jbeta primers. The table came from immunoSEQ multiplex PCR; TCRdb's copy has only in-frame clones and leaves some out. Found here are 150,000 to 200,000 clones, 70% to 80% of them singletons; the top ten hold 1.5% to 2%. This sample is part of a study of cytomegalovirus exposure and HLA in healthy donors. General observations from the study: TCR beta V- and J-gene trimming was later associated with a missense DCLRE1C variant. Per a later analysis, approximately 16,000 TCR beta sequences showed association with HLA alleles at 0.05 false discovery rate. The authors assumed roughly uniform sequencing depth across donors for presence/absence analyses. A later look showed TCR association rates differing by HLA locus, highest for DRB1 and lowest for HLA-C.

The gene calls are TRBV6-5 and TRBJ2-1; 11 bases match TRBD2. The sequenced material came from PBMCs. The origin of this receptor is a man aged 25 to 45 in good health and CMV-seronegative. The CDR3 nucleotides are TGTGCCAGCAGTTCTAGCGGGAGGACATCCTACAATGAGCAGTTCTTC. Its protein is CASSSSGRTSYNEQFF.